The clone carrying this TCR beta chain was found once. This CDR3 spans 16 amino acids. Losses at the gene ends were 0 bases for V and 0 bases for J; bases not matched to a gene: 4. CDR1 and CDR2 (germline): LNHNV, YYDKDF (reference sequence). Enrolled through a virtual design, the participants were between 18 and 89 years of age and came from about two dozen US areas. These data originate in a study of blood T cell repertoires in COVID-19. Study-level information: The cDNA or gDNA used as material had been derived from T cells, B-cell-depleted T cells, or PBMCs.

TCRdb's table, derived via immunoSEQ multiplex PCR, lists solely in-frame clones and lacks some. The sample comprises some 200,000 clones, 65% to 90% of which are singletons, and about 8.9% rests with the top ten. Sequenced input: PBMCs or T cells enriched from blood (not recorded which). The TCR comes from a woman in her 50s with acute COVID-19. The chain is built from TRBV15 and TRBJ2-7; 8 positions match TRBD2. CDR3 amino acids: CATSRDPGLDSYEQYF. The CDR3 bases are TGTGCCACCAGCAGAGATCCGGGACTAGACTCCTACGAGCAGTACTTC.